The 17 T cell receptor beta chains given below trace back to one sample, sequenced in a study of blood T cell repertoires in COVID-19. TCRdb's copy holds only in-frame clones and misses some; the assay was immunoSEQ multiplex PCR. The sample contains fewer than 300,000 clones, about nine tenths of which appear only once. The source material was PBMCs or T cells enriched from blood (not recorded which). The source of these receptors is a woman in her twenties or thirties who had recovered from COVID-19.

The chain joins TRBV6-5 to TRBJ1-2, with 9 bases identical to TRBD1. CDR1 and CDR2 from the germline V gene are MNHEY and SVGAGI. The V and J ends lost 6 bases and 4 bases, in that order; junction bases with no gene match: 6. This CDR3 has 14 amino acids. The CDR3, as DNA: TGTGCCAGCAGGCTACAGGGGGCGGGCTATGGCTACACCTTC. Its protein is CASRLQGAGYGYTF.

About this clone: The identical CDR3 is also encoded by other nucleotide sequences in the sample. The V and J genes are TRBV7-8 and TRBJ1-1; D might be TRBD1 (5 bases). CDR1 is SGHVS, CDR2 FQNEAQ, per germline. The CDR3 totals 14 residues. Deletions cut 8 bases from V and 1 base from J, with 14 bases between. The CDR3 sequence is CASSPGRGNTEAFF. As DNA, the CDR3 is TGTGCCAGCTCCCCAGGGAGGGGGAACACTGAAGCTTTCTTT.

This chain links TRBV30 with TRBJ1-5, with TRBD1 matching 7 bases. Germline V gene data show CDR1 as GTSNPN and CDR2 as SVGIG (reference sequence). The CDR3 runs to 14 residues. V shed 2 bases, J shed 6 bases, and the junction held 7 bases outside the gene matches. In DNA form, the CDR3 reads TGTGCCTGGAGTCTGCTACAGGGGACTCAGCCCCAGCATTTT. Residues: CAWSLLQGTQPQHF.

The chain combines TRBV7-2 with TRBJ2-5; TRBD2 is a possible D gene (6 bases). The CDR3 runs 13 residues. Trimming left V 8 bases short and J 4 bases short, with 14 bases between. CDR1 and CDR2 from the germline V gene are SGHTA and FQGNSA. The CDR3 is CASGRGAGETQYF. CDR3 in DNA: TGTGCCAGCGGACGCGGAGCGGGAGAGACCCAGTACTTC.

The chain couples TRBV6-6 to TRBJ1-1; 8 bases match TRBD1. There are 14 residues in the CDR3. With V trimmed by 5 bases and J by 1 base, 3 bases remained unmatched. From germline, CDR1 is MNHNY and CDR2 SVGAGI (reference sequence). The CDR3 here is CASSGQGGNTEAFF. CDR3 sequence (DNA): TGTGCCAGCAGTGGACAGGGAGGGAACACTGAAGCTTTCTTT.

V gene TRBV28 combines with J gene TRBJ2-3; 7 nucleotides match TRBD2. Germline values: CDR1 MDHEN, CDR2 SYDVKM. The junction had 9 bases not matched to a gene; V was cut back by 7 bases and J by 2 bases. CDR3 size: 15 residues. In DNA form, the CDR3 reads TGTGCCAGCACCTCACCCGGGGGGAACACAGATACGCAGTATTTT. It encodes CASTSPGGNTDTQYF.

The CDR3 region is CASGTPRGTDTQYF. The CDR3 DNA reads as TGTGCCAGCGGGACACCCAGGGGGACAGATACGCAGTATTTT. The V gene is TRBV11-2, the J gene TRBJ2-3; the match to TRBD1 covers 7 bases. CDR3 length: 14 amino acids. V shed 8 bases, J shed 3 bases, and the junction held 8 bases outside the gene matches. Germline CDR1 and CDR2: SGHAT and FQNNGV.

V and J are TRBV10-2 and TRBJ1-5; D perhaps matches TRBD1 (5 bases). Germline V lookup: CDR1 WSHSY, CDR2 SAAADI. V was trimmed by 6 bases and J by 6 bases, leaving 12 bases between them. This CDR3 has 13 residues. As DNA, the CDR3 is TGCGCCAGCAGCAGCGAAAGGGGTCAGCCCCAGCATTTT. Protein: CASSSERGQPQHF.

V is TRBV3-1 (or the pseudogene TRBV3-2) and J is TRBJ1-5; D perhaps matches TRBD1 (6 bases). Trimming pared 3 bases from V and 7 bases from J, leaving 10 bases between. Germline V gives CDR1 LGHDT, CDR2 YNNKEL (reference sequence). CDR3 length equals 13 residues. The CDR3 loop is CASSQWGQQPQHF. DNA for the CDR3: TGTGCCAGCAGCCAGTGGGGACAACAGCCCCAGCATTTT.

The count of this clone is one. The chain links TRBV5-3 to TRBJ1-4; no definite D call. TRBV5-3 falls under the ORF class, with uncertain function. The CDR3 contains 13 residues. Trimming cost V 0 bases and J 4 bases, with 4 bases left between them. DNA for the CDR3: TGTGCCAGAAGCTTGGTCAGTAATGAAAAACTGTTTTTT. As protein: CARSLVSNEKLFF.

The table lists this clone with a few counts. The identical CDR3 is also encoded by other nucleotide sequences in the sample. The rearrangement joins TRBV9 to TRBJ2-3; tentatively, D is TRBD1 (5 bases). From germline, CDR1 is SGDLS and CDR2 YYNGEE. V lost 4 bases to trimming and J lost 4 bases, with 13 bases between them. The CDR3 has 14 amino acids. DNA of the CDR3: TGTGCCAGCAGCCCGGGCCTAGGGGCAGATACGCAGTATTTT. It encodes CASSPGLGADTQYF.

The V gene is TRBV11-2, the J gene TRBJ2-3, with D possibly matching TRBD2 (5 bases). There are 17 residues in the CDR3. From germline, CDR1 is SGHAT and CDR2 FQNNGV. The V gene lost 1 base and the J gene lost 2 bases, with 16 bases spanning the gap. The CDR3 is CASSLGNAGIITDTQYF. Written as DNA, the CDR3 is TGTGCCAGCAGCTTAGGGAACGCGGGTATTATCACAGATACGCAGTATTTT. Based on the CDR3 plus reference TRBV11-2 and TRBJ2-3, the full variable domain is EAGVAQSPRYKIIEKRQSVAFWCNPISGHATLYWYQQILGQGPKLLIQFQNNGVVDDSQLPKDRFSAERLKGVDSTLKIQPAKLEDSAVYLCASSLGNAGIITDTQYFGPGTRLTVL.

The chain links TRBV28 to TRBJ2-1; perhaps TRBD1 as D (6 bases). Between the trimmed V and J ends, which lost 6 bases and 5 bases, there was a span of 20 bases. The CDR3 covers 16 residues. Germline CDR1 reads MDHEN; CDR2 reads SYDVKM. The CDR3 sequence: CASSSRNGGSNNEQFF. The CDR3 nucleotides read TGTGCCAGCAGCTCACGTAATGGGGGCTCTAACAATGAGCAGTTCTTC.

The V and J genes are TRBV5-4 and TRBJ1-1; D may be TRBD1 (5 bases). Looked up from germline, CDR1 is SGHNT and CDR2 is YYREEE (reference sequence). The CDR3 length is 17 residues. V shed 4 bases and J shed 0 bases, with 19 bases lying between them. This CDR3 reads CASSLGARQIMNTEAFF. The CDR3 DNA sequence: TGTGCCAGCAGCCTTGGGGCTCGACAGATCATGAACACTGAAGCTTTCTTT.

J is TRBJ2-7 and V is TRBV27; D is undetermined. Trimming took off 5 bases at V and 0 bases at J, with 8 bases between the two ends. The CDR3 covers 13 residues. The germline V gene has CDR1 MNHEY and CDR2 SMNVEV (reference sequence). The CDR3 loop reads CASSPSVSYEQYF. Written as DNA, the CDR3 is TGTGCCAGCAGTCCCTCGGTCTCCTACGAGCAGTACTTC.

The chain recombines TRBV28 with TRBJ2-1; no clear D. This CDR3 is 11 amino acids long. The germline V gene has CDR1 MDHEN and CDR2 SYDVKM. The germline V and J ends were trimmed by 2 bases and 8 bases, with 4 bases remaining between them. CDR3 DNA: TGTGCCAGCAGTTTACCTTATGAGCAGTTCTTC. It is translated as CASSLPYEQFF.

The chain joins TRBV19 to TRBJ2-3, with 12 nucleotides matching TRBD2. This CDR3 spans 15 amino acids. V trimming: 6 bases; J trimming: 6 bases; junction bases outside the gene matches: 7. From germline, CDR1 is LNHDA and CDR2 SQIVND (reference sequence). CDR3 protein: CASSPTSGRPDTQYF. The CDR3 DNA is TGTGCCAGTAGCCCGACTAGCGGGAGACCGGATACGCAGTATTTT.